This TCR beta chain was profiled in a study of cytomegalovirus exposure and HLA in healthy donors. Study-wide results and limits: Common viral pathogens seemed to be connected with several of the most significant clusters, according to a later analysis. Most subjects had HLA-A and HLA-B alleles reportedly predicted accurately by TCR beta sequences.

Both 60 Vbeta primers and 13 Jbeta primers went into the PCR. Here immunoSEQ multiplex PCR was the method, and the copy in TCRdb shows in-frame clones only, minus some. This table holds 150,000 to 200,000 clones, roughly 77% found once. This clone was seen just once. Its cognate antigen is unknown. V dropped 2 bases and J dropped 0 bases, with 8 bases sitting between them. The CDR3 extends over 15 amino acids. Per the germline V gene, CDR1 is SGHTA and CDR2 is FQGNSA. The specimen sequenced was PBMCs. This sequence joins TRBV7-2 and TRBJ2-1; D remains unclear. The TCR was taken from a woman aged 18-29 years in good health and CMV-seronegative. The CDR3 region has the DNA TGTGCCAGCAGCTTATATTCTAGCTCCTACAATGAGCAGTTCTTC. It yields the protein CASSLYSSSYNEQFF.